The rows below give T cell receptor beta chains drawn from one sample of a study of T cell responses to AZD1222 COVID-19 vaccine. The method was immunoSEQ multiplex PCR; TCRdb's version includes in-frame clones alone and lacks a portion of them. The top ten clones hold less than 0.65% of a sample with about 260,000 clones, 90% to 95% of them seen once. The source material was peripheral blood, sampled on day 0 of AZD1222 vaccination. The receptor set was obtained from an adult in good health. Each CDR3 is given with its conserved first and last residue. The D gene is left open where the match is weak. Not every row has a clone size; where given, it reads once, few, many or a size class.

v_call	clone_size	d_call	j_call	cdr3_aa	cdr3_nt
TRBV19	NA	NA	TRBJ2-7	CASSSAGDSDEQYF	TGTGCCAGTAGTTCCGCCGGGGATAGCGACGAGCAGTACTTC
TRBV19	NA	TRBD1	TRBJ2-5	CASSISRQGPGETQYF	TGTGCCAGTAGTATTTCTCGACAGGGCCCCGGAGAGACCCAGTACTTC
TRBV28	NA	NA	TRBJ1-6	CASSLMRDSPLHF	TGTGCCAGCAGTTTAATGAGGGATTCACCCCTCCACTTT
TRBV2	NA	NA	TRBJ1-1	CASSAGPGTEAFF	TGTGCCAGCAGTGCGGGACCTGGAACTGAAGCTTTCTTT
TRBV7-2	NA	NA	TRBJ2-3	CASSQGVGGGVTDTQYF	TGTGCCAGCAGCCAGGGGGTGGGTGGAGGGGTCACAGATACGCAGTATTTT
TRBV2	NA	NA	TRBJ2-3	CASRERDTQYF	TGTGCCAGCAGGGAGAGGGATACGCAGTATTTT
TRBV15	once	NA	TRBJ1-5	CATSRDQGYSNQPQHF	TGTGCCACCAGCAGAGATCAGGGATATAGCAATCAGCCCCAGCATTTT
TRBV5-4	NA	NA	TRBJ1-1	CASSSTGNTEAFF	TGTGCCAGCAGCTCGACAGGGAACACTGAAGCTTTCTTT
TRBV4-1	NA	TRBD2	TRBJ2-3	CASSQLGLASSTDTQYF	TGCGCCAGCAGCCAACTAGGACTAGCGTCTAGCACAGATACGCAGTATTTT
TRBV10-2	once	TRBD2	TRBJ2-5	CASRGTSGGQETQYF	TGCGCCAGCCGTGGGACTAGCGGGGGTCAAGAGACCCAGTACTTC
TRBV9	NA	NA	TRBJ2-7	CASSVAPLHEQYF	TGTGCCAGCAGCGTAGCCCCTCTCCACGAGCAGTACTTC
TRBV9	NA	NA	TRBJ2-6	CASSVARFYGSGANVLTF	TGTGCCAGCAGCGTAGCGAGATTTTACGGCTCTGGGGCCAACGTCCTGACTTTC
TRBV11-2	few	NA	TRBJ2-7	CASSGARISSYEQYF	TGTGCCAGCAGCGGTGCCCGGATTTCTTCCTACGAGCAGTACTTC
TRBV4-1	NA	NA	TRBJ2-1	CASSQGGALYNEQFF	TGCGCCAGCAGCCAAGGCGGGGCACTCTACAATGAGCAGTTCTTC
TRBV28	NA	TRBD2	TRBJ2-5	CASSSSGGGETQYF	TGTGCCAGCAGTTCTAGCGGGGGGGGTGAGACCCAGTACTTC
TRBV4-1	NA	TRBD1	TRBJ1-2	CASSTSSGGQGGRNYGYTF	TGCGCCAGCAGCACCAGTTCTGGAGGACAGGGGGGCAGAAACTATGGCTACACCTTC
TRBV7-9	few	TRBD1	TRBJ1-1	CASSFPQGPNTEAFF	TGTGCCAGCAGCTTCCCACAGGGGCCGAACACTGAAGCTTTCTTT
TRBV2	NA	NA	TRBJ1-5	CASSEGFQPQHF	TGTGCCAGCAGTGAGGGGTTTCAGCCCCAGCATTTT
TRBV9	NA	NA	TRBJ1-5	CASSDGNSNQPQHF	TGTGCCAGCAGCGACGGTAATAGCAATCAGCCCCAGCATTTT
TRBV20-1	NA	NA	TRBJ2-3	CSVKTPDTQYF	TGCAGTGTGAAGACCCCAGATACGCAGTATTTT
TRBV19	NA	NA	TRBJ2-5	CASSPGTTETQYF	TGTGCCAGTAGCCCAGGGACAACAGAGACCCAGTACTTC
TRBV18	once	TRBD2	TRBJ2-2	CASSPVRLAGIFTGELFF	TGTGCCAGCTCACCAGTTCGACTAGCGGGGATATTCACCGGGGAGCTGTTTTTT
TRBV3-1/TRBV3-2	NA	NA	TRBJ1-4	CASSQGAGGDSIF	TGTGCCAGCAGCCAAGGGGCAGGAGGGGACTCGATTTTT
TRBV27	NA	NA	TRBJ2-3	CASSFRPGVIGSDTQYF	TGTGCCAGCAGTTTTCGTCCAGGGGTTATTGGTTCGGATACGCAGTATTTT
TRBV10-3	NA	NA	TRBJ2-2	CAIRPTPGPNTGELFF	TGTGCCATCCGACCCACCCCCGGGCCTAACACCGGGGAGCTGTTTTTT
TRBV5-4	NA	TRBD1	TRBJ2-5	CASRGQRQETQYF	TGTGCCAGCAGGGGACAGAGACAAGAGACCCAGTACTTC
TRBV12-5	NA	NA	TRBJ2-7	CASGLDIYEQYF	TGTGCTAGTGGTTTGGATATTTACGAGCAGTACTTC
TRBV6-5	NA	NA	TRBJ1-1	CASSQLTGSEAFF	TGTGCCAGCAGCCAACTGACAGGCTCAGAAGCTTTCTTT
TRBV11-3	NA	NA	TRBJ2-2	CASRLSDATGELFF	TGTGCCAGCAGACTTTCGGACGCCACCGGGGAGCTGTTTTTT
TRBV28	NA	NA	TRBJ1-4	CASSGGGATNEKLFF	TGTGCCAGCAGCGGAGGGGGGGCGACTAATGAAAAACTGTTTTTT
TRBV5-6	once	NA	TRBJ1-1	CASSLQGWGTEAFF	TGTGCCAGCAGCTTACAGGGATGGGGCACTGAAGCTTTCTTT
TRBV11-2	NA	NA	TRBJ2-1	CASSLGYNEQFF	TGTGCCAGCAGCTTAGGCTACAATGAGCAGTTCTTC
TRBV11-1	NA	NA	TRBJ2-1	CASSPGPLRGTEQFF	TGTGCCAGCAGCCCCGGGCCCCTAAGGGGTACTGAGCAGTTCTTC
TRBV4-1	NA	TRBD2	TRBJ2-3	CASRFSGGALTDTQYF	TGCGCCAGCAGGTTTAGCGGGGGGGCCCTCACAGATACGCAGTATTTT
TRBV5-1	NA	TRBD2	TRBJ2-1	CASSPGAGASYNEQFF	TGCGCCAGCAGCCCAGGAGCGGGGGCGAGCTACAATGAGCAGTTCTTC
TRBV5-4	NA	NA	TRBJ2-2	CASSADLDTGELFF	TGTGCCAGCAGCGCGGATTTAGACACCGGGGAGCTGTTTTTT
TRBV7-2	NA	NA	TRBJ1-1	CASSLRLRGYMNTEAFF	TGTGCCAGCAGCTTAAGGCTCAGGGGATATATGAACACTGAAGCTTTCTTT
TRBV29-1	NA	TRBD1	TRBJ2-1	CSVERGDRVMNEQFF	TGCAGCGTTGAAAGGGGGGACAGGGTAATGAATGAGCAGTTCTTC
TRBV5-1	NA	TRBD1	TRBJ2-1	CASRLLGDRFNEQFF	TGCGCCAGCAGACTGCTCGGGGACAGGTTCAATGAGCAGTTCTTC
TRBV5-1	NA	NA	TRBJ1-4	CASSLAVAGGARSNEKLFF	TGCGCCAGCAGCCTGGCCGTGGCGGGCGGGGCCAGAAGTAATGAAAAACTGTTTTTT
TRBV20-1	NA	NA	TRBJ2-1	CSASRGGGLHEQFF	TGCAGTGCTAGTAGGGGCGGTGGGTTGCATGAGCAGTTCTTC
TRBV7-2	NA	TRBD1	TRBJ1-2	CASSRDRGDYGYTF	TGTGCCAGCAGCAGGGACAGGGGTGATTATGGCTACACCTTC
TRBV27	NA	NA	TRBJ2-1	CASSLTFRTASSYNEQFF	TGTGCCAGCAGCCTTACATTTCGGACAGCCTCCTCCTACAATGAGCAGTTCTTC